This T cell receptor (beta chain) was observed in a study of blood T cell repertoires in COVID-19. Study as a whole: Samples of COVID-19 (acute and convalescent) were obtained from the United States, Italy and Spain. The analysed material was cDNA or gDNA that came from T cells, B-cell-depleted T cells, or PBMCs.

V shed 4 bases and J 15 bases; nucleotides not matched to a gene: 7. The CDR3 totals 12 residues. Looked up from germline, CDR1 is SGHVS and CDR2 is FNYEAQ. In the original analysis: Reference gene primer amplification in the assay estimated nucleated cell counts. The table came from immunoSEQ multiplex PCR; TCRdb's copy has only in-frame clones and leaves some out. Clone size and the V and J calls come from that table; the DNA yielded D and trimming. This sample has more than 200,000 clones; over 80% occur once, and the top ten carry approximately 30%. The origin of this receptor is a man aged 35 to 55 with acute or convalescent COVID-19. The chain combines TRBV7-6 with TRBJ2-1, with 9 bases that match TRBD2. Sample: peripheral blood. CDR3 nucleotide sequence: TGTGCCAGCAGCTATAGCGGGAGTTCCCTGTTCTTC. Residues: CASSYSGSSLFF.